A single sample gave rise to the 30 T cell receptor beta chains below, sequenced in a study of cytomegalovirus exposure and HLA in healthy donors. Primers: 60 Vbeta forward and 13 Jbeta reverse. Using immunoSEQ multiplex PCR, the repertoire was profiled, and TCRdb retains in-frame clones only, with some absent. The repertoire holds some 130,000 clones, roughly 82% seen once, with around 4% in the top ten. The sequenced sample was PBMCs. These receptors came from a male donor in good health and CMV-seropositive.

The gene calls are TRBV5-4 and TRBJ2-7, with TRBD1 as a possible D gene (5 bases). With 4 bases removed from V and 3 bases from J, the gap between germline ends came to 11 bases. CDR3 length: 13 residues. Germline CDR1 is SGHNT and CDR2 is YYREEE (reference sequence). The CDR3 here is CASSRDRRYEQYF. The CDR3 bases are TGTGCCAGCAGCCGTGACAGACGCTACGAGCAGTACTTC.

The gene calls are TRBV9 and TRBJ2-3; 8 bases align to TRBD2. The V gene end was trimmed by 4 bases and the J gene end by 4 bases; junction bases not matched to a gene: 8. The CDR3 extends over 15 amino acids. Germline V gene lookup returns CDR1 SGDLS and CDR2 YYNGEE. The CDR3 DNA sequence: TGTGCCAGCAGCACACACGGGGGGGCCTCAGATACGCAGTATTTT. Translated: CASSTHGGASDTQYF.

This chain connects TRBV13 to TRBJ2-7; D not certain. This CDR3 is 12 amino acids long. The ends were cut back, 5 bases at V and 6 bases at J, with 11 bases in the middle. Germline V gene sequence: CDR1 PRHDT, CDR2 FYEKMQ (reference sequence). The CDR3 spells CASSAQDREQYF. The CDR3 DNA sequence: TGTGCCAGCAGCGCTCAGGATCGCGAGCAGTACTTC.

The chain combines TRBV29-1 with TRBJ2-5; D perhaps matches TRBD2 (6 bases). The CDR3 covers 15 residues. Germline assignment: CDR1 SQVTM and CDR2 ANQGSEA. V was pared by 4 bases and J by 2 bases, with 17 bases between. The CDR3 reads CSVVRRGSPQETQYF. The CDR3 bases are TGCAGCGTTGTCCGGAGGGGCTCCCCTCAAGAGACCCAGTACTTC.

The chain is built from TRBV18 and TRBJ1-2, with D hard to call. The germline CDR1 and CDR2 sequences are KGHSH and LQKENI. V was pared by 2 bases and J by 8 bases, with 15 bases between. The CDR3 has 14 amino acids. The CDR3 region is CASSPTLGEQGYTF. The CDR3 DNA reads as TGTGCCAGCTCACCAACTTTAGGAGAACAAGGCTACACCTTC.

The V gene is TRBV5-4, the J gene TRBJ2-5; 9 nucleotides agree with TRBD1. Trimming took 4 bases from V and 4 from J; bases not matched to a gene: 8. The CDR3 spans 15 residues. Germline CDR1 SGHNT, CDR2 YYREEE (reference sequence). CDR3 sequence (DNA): TGTGCCAGCAGCACACAGGGGGCGTGGGCAGAGACCCAGTACTTC. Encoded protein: CASSTQGAWAETQYF.

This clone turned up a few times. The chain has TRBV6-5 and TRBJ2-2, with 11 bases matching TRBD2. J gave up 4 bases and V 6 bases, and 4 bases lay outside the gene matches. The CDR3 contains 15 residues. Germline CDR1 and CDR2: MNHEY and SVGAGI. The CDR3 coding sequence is TGTGCCAGCAGAGGACTAGCGGGTTCCACCGGGGAGCTGTTTTTT. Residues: CASRGLAGSTGELFF.

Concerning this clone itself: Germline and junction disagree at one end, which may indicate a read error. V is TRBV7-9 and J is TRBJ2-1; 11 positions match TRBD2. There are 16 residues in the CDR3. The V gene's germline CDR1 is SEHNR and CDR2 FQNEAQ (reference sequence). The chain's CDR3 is CSSSLLAGGPGNEQFF. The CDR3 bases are TGTTCCAGCAGCTTATTAGCGGGGGGGCCGGGCAATGAGCAGTTCTTC.

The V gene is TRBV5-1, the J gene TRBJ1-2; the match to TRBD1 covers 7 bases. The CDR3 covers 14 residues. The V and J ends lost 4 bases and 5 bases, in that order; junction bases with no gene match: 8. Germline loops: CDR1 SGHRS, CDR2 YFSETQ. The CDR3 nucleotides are TGCGCCAGCAGCACGTCAGGGGGACAGTATGGCTACACCTTC. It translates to CASSTSGGQYGYTF.

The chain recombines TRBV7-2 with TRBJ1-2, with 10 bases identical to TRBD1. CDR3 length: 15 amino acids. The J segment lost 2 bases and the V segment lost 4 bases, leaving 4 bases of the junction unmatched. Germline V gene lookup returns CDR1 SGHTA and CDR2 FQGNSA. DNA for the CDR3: TGTGCCAGCAGCTCTCGGGACAGGGGAAACTATGGCTACACCTTC. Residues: CASSSRDRGNYGYTF.

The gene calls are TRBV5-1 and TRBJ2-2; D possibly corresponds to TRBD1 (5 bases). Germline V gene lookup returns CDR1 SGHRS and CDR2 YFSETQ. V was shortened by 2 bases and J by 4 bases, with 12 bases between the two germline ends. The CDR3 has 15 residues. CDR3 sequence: CASSFRQGATGELFF. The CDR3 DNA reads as TGCGCCAGCAGCTTTCGGCAGGGCGCCACCGGGGAGCTGTTTTTT.

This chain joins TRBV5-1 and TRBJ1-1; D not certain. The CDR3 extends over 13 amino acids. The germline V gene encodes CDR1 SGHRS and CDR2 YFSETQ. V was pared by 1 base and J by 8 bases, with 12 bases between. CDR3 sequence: CASSLLAEGEAFF. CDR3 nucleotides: TGCGCCAGCAGCTTGTTGGCGGAGGGAGAAGCTTTCTTT.

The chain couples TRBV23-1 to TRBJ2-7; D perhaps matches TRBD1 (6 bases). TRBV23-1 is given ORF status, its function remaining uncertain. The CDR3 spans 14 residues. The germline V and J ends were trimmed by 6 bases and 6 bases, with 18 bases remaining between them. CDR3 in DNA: TGCGCCAGCAGCCCCAGAGATCACAGGGCCGAGCAGTACTTC. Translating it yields CASSPRDHRAEQYF.

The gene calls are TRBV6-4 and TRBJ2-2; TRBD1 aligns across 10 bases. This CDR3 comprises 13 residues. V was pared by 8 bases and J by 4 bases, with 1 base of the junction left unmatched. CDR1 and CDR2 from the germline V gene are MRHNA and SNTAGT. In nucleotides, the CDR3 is TGTGCCAGCGGGACAGGGGCCACCGGGGAGCTGTTTTTT. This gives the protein CASGTGATGELFF.

CDR3 nucleotides: TGCGCCAGCAGCGCCGGGACTAGTACCCTCACAGATACGCAGTATTTT. It translates to CASSAGTSTLTDTQYF. The chain uses TRBV5-1 and TRBJ2-3; 8 nucleotides line up with TRBD2. The CDR3 runs 16 residues. Germline CDR1 reads SGHRS; CDR2 reads YFSETQ. J lost 2 bases, V lost 4 bases, and 9 bases had no gene match. Complete variable domain (other parts from reference TRBV5-1 and TRBJ2-3): KAGVTQTPRYLIKTRGQQVTLSCSPISGHRSVSWYQQTPGQGLQFLFEYFSETQRNKGNFPGRFSGRQFSNSRSEMNVSTLELGDSALYLCASSAGTSTLTDTQYFGPGTRLTVL.

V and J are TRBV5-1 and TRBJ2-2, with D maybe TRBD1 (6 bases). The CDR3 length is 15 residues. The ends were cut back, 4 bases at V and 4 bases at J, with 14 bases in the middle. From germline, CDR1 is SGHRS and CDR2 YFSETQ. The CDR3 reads CASSRRGPATGELFF. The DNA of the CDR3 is TGCGCCAGCAGCCGCAGGGGACCCGCCACCGGGGAGCTGTTTTTT.

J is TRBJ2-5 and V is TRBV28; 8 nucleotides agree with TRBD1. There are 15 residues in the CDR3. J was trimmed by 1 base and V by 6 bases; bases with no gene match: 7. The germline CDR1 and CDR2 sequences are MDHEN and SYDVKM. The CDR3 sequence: CASRHMDRAQETQYF. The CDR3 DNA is TGTGCCAGCAGACACATGGACAGGGCCCAAGAGACCCAGTACTTC. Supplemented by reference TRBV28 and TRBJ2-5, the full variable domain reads DVKVTQSSRYLVKRTGEKVFLECVQDMDHENMFWYRQDPGLGLRLIYFSYDVKMKEKGDIPEGYSVSREKKERFSLILESASTNQTSMYLCASRHMDRAQETQYFGPGTRLLVL.

CDR3 in DNA: TGCGCCAGCAGCTCGGGACAGGGGGCTTACAATGAGCAGTTCTTC. Translation gives CASSSGQGAYNEQFF. The chain uses TRBV5-1 and TRBJ2-1, with 12 bases identical to TRBD1. V lost 3 bases, J lost 4 bases, and 2 bases stayed unmatched. Germline V gene lookup returns CDR1 SGHRS and CDR2 YFSETQ. The CDR3 contains 15 residues.

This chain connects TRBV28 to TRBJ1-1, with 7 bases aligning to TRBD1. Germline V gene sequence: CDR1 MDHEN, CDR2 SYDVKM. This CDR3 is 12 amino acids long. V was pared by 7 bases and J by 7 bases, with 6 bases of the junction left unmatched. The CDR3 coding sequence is TGTGCCAGCACACCTGGGACAGTTGAAGCTTTCTTT. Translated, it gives CASTPGTVEAFF.

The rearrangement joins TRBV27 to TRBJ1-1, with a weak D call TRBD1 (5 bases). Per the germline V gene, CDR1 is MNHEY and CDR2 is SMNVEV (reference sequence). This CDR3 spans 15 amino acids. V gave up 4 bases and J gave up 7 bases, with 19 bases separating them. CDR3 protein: CASSSTDTADSEAFF. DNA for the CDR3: TGTGCCAGCAGTTCCACGGACACGGCAGACAGTGAAGCTTTCTTT.

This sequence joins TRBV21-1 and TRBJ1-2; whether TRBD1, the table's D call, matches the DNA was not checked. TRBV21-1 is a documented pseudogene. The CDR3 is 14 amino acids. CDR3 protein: CASSQTKGDYGYTF. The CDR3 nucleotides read TGTGCCAGCAGTCAAACTAAAGGGGACTATGGCTACACCTTC.

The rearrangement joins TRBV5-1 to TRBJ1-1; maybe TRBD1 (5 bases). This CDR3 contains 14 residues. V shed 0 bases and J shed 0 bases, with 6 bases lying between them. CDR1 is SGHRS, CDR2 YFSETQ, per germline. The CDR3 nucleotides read TGCGCCAGCAGCTTGGGACAGATGAACACTGAAGCTTTCTTT. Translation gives CASSLGQMNTEAFF.

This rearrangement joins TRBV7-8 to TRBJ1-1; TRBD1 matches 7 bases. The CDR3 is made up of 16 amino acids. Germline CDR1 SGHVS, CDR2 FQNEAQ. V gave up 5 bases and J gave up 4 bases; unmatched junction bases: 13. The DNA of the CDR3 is TGTGCCAGCAGCCTAGGAGGTGCCCCAGGGGGCACTGAAGCTTTCTTT. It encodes CASSLGGAPGGTEAFF.

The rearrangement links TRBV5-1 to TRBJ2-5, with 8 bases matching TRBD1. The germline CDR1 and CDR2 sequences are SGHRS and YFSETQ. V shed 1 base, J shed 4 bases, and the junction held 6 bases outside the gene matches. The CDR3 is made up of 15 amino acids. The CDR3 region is CASSLNTGGLETQYF. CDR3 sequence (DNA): TGCGCCAGCAGCTTGAATACAGGGGGGCTAGAGACCCAGTACTTC.

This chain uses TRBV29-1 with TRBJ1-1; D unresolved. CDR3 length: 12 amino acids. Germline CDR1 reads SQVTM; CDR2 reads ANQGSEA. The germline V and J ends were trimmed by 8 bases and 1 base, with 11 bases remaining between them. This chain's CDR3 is CSTRRTNTEAFF. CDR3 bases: TGCAGCACCCGGAGGACGAACACTGAAGCTTTCTTT.

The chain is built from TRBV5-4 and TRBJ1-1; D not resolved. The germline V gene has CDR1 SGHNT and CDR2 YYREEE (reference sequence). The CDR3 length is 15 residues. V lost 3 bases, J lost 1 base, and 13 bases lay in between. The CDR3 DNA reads TGTGCCAGCAGCTCGAAAAGGCGGGGGAACACTGAAGCTTTCTTT. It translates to CASSSKRRGNTEAFF.

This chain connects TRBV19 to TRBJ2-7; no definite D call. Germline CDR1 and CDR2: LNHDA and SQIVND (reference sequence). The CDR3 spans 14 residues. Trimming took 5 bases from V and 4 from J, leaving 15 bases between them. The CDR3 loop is CASSSPETKYEQYF. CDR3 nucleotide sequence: TGTGCCAGTAGTTCCCCGGAGACGAAATACGAGCAGTACTTC.

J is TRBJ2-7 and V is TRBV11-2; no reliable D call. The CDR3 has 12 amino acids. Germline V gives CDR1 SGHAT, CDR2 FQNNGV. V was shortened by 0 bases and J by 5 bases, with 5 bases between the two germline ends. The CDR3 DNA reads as TGTGCCAGCAGCTTAGATTCCGACGAGCAGTACTTC. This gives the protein CASSLDSDEQYF.

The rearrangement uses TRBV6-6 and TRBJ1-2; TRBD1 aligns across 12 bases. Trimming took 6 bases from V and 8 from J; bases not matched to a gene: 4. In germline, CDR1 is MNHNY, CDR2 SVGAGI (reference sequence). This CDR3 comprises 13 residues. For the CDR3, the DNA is TGTGCCAGCAGCCCCGGGACAGGGGGCGGCTACACCTTC. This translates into CASSPGTGGGYTF.

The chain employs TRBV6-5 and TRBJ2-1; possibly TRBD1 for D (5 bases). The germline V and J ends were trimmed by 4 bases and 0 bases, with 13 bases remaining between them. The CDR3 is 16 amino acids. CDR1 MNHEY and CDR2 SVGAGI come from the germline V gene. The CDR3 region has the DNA TGTGCCAGCAGTTCCAATTTCGACAGCTCCTACAATGAGCAGTTCTTC. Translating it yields CASSSNFDSSYNEQFF.